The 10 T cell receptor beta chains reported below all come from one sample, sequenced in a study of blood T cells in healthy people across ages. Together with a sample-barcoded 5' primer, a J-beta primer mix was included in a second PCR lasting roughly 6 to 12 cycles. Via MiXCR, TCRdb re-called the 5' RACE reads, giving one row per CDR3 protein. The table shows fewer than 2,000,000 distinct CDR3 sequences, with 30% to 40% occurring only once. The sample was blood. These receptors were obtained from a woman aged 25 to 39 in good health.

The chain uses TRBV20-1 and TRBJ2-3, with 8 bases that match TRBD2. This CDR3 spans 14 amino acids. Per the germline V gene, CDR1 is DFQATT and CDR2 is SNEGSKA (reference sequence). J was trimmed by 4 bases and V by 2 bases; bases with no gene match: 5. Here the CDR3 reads CSARSGGGADTQYF. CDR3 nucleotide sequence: TGCAGTGCTAGAAGCGGGGGTGGTGCAGATACGCAGTATTTT.

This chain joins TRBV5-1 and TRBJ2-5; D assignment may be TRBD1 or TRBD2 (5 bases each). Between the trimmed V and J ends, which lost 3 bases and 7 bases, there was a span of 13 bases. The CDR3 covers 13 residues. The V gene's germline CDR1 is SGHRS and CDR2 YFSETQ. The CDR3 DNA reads TGCGCCAGCAGCTCGGGACCTGGGGGGACCCAGTACTTC. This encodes CASSSGPGGTQYF. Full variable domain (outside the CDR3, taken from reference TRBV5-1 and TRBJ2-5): KAGVTQTPRYLIKTRGQQVTLSCSPISGHRSVSWYQQTPGQGLQFLFEYFSETQRNKGNFPGRFSGRQFSNSRSEMNVSTLELGDSALYLCASSSGPGGTQYFGPGTRLLVL.

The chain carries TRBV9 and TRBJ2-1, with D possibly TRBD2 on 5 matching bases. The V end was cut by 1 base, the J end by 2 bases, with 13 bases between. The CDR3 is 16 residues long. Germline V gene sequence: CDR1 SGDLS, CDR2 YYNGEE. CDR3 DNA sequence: TGTGCCAGCAGCGTATTGCTAGGGAGTCCCTACAATGAGCAGTTCTTC. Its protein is CASSVLLGSPYNEQFF.

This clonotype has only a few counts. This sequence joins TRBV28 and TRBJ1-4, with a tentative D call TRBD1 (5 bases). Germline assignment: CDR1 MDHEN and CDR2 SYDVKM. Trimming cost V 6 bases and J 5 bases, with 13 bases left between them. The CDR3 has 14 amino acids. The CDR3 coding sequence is TGTGCCAGCAGGACCAGGGTTGGGAATGAAAAACTGTTTTTT. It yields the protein CASRTRVGNEKLFF.

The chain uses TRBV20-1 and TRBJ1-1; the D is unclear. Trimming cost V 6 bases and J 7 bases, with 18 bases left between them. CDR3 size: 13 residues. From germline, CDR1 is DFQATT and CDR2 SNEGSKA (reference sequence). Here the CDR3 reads CSALPLTRSEAFF. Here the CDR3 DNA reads TGCAGTGCCCTACCCCTGACCAGAAGTGAAGCTTTCTTT.

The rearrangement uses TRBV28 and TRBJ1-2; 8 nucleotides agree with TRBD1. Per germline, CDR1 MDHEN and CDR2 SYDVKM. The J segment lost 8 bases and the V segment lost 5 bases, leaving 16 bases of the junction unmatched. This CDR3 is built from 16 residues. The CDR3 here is CASSTTRGGQGYGYTF. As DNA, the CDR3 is TGTGCCAGCAGTACAACTAGGGGAGGACAGGGTTACGGCTACACCTTC.

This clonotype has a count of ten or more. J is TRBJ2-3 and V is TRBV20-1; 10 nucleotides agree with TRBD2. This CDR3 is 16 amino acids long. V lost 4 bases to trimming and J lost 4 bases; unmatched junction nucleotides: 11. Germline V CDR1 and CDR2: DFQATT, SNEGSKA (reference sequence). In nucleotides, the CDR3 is TGCAGTGCTAATTTCATACTAGCGGGGAACCCAGATACGCAGTATTTT. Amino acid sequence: CSANFILAGNPDTQYF.

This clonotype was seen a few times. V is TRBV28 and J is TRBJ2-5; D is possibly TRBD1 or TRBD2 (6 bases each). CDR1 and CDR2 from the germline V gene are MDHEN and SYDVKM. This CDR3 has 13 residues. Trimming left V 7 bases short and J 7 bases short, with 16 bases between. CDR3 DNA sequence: TGTGCCAGCAATCTCGTAGAGGGGGGGACCCAGTACTTC. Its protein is CASNLVEGGTQYF. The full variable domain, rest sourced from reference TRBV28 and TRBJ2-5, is DVKVTQSSRYLVKRTGEKVFLECVQDMDHENMFWYRQDPGLGLRLIYFSYDVKMKEKGDIPEGYSVSREKKERFSLILESASTNQTSMYLCASNLVEGGTQYFGPGTRLLVL.

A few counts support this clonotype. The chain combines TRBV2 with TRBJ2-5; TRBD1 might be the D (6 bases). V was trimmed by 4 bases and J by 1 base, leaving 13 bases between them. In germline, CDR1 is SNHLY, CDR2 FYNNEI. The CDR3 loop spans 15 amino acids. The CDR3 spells CASSVGGTLQETQYF. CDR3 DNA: TGTGCCAGCAGTGTGGGTGGGACACTCCAAGAGACCCAGTACTTC.

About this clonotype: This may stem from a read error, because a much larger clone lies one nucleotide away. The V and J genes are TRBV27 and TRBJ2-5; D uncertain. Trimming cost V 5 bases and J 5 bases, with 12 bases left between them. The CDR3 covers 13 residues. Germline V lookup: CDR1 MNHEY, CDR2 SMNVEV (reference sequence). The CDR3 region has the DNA TGTGCCAGCAGTGACGTGGGTGGGGAGACCCAGTACTTC. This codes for CASSDVGGETQYF.